Following are 20 T cell receptor beta chains from one sample sequenced in a study of human T cells and chemical hapten exposure. MiXCR, run by TCRdb on the 5' RACE reads, gives a single entry per CDR3 protein. Here the sample spans some 150,000 distinct CDR3 sequences, about 4.3% being singletons. Whole blood, unfractionated, served as the material for total RNA extraction. Every receptor here comes from a female donor in good health.

This clonotype was recorded a few times. This chain connects TRBV10-3 to TRBJ1-1, with D possibly being TRBD1 (5 bases). Trimming removed 3 bases from V and 5 bases from J, with 10 bases in between. This CDR3 has 13 amino acids. The germline V gene encodes CDR1 ENHRY and CDR2 SYGVKD. The CDR3 sequence is CAISDRDRTEAFF. In nucleotides, the CDR3 is TGTGCCATCAGTGACAGGGATCGGACTGAAGCTTTCTTT.

The chain couples TRBV12-3 or TRBV12-4 to TRBJ1-5, with TRBD1 identical over 7 bases. After removal of 6 bases from V and 7 bases from J, the junction contained 12 bases not matched to a gene. CDR3 length equals 15 residues. The CDR3 DNA reads TGTGCCAGCAGCCGTAGGGACAGTCCGGGGCAGCCCCAGCATTTT. Translated, it gives CASSRRDSPGQPQHF.

Concerning this clonotype itself: With a much larger clone just one base away, this may be a read error. The V call is TRBV28, the J call TRBJ1-5; no clear D. Trimming took 2 bases from V and 0 from J, leaving 14 bases between them. Germline loops: CDR1 MDHEN, CDR2 SYDVKM. The CDR3 contains 17 residues. In DNA form, the CDR3 reads TGTGCCAGCAGTTTAAGCTGGGCTCCAATTAGCAATCAGCCCCAGCATTTT. It yields the protein CASSLSWAPISNQPQHF.

This clonotype appeared many times. The J gene is TRBJ2-5, the V gene TRBV18; no definite D call. With 0 bases removed from V and 2 bases from J, the gap between germline ends came to 16 bases. The CDR3 has 17 residues. Germline V gene sequence: CDR1 KGHSH, CDR2 LQKENI. Here the CDR3 DNA reads TGTGCCAGCTCACCACCTTCCGTTAGGCGCAGTCAAGAGACCCAGTACTTC. Translated, it gives CASSPPSVRRSQETQYF.

This clonotype was picked up a small number of times. The V call is TRBV7-9, the J call TRBJ2-5; D remains unclear. This CDR3 has 14 residues. Germline CDR1 reads SEHNR; CDR2 reads FQNEAQ (reference sequence). V lost 1 base and J 5 bases, leaving 11 bases between the germline ends. The CDR3 region is CASSLVGGSETQYF. CDR3 DNA: TGTGCCAGCAGCTTAGTAGGTGGGTCGGAGACCCAGTACTTC.

This clonotype was counted at least ten times. The V call is TRBV5-8, the J call TRBJ2-3, with D maybe TRBD1 (5 bases). CDR1 is SGHTS and CDR2 is YDEGEE in the germline V gene. The V and J ends lost 1 base and 1 base respectively, with 10 bases between them. The CDR3 runs to 15 residues. Here the CDR3 DNA reads TGTGCCAGCAGCTTGTTAACACAGGGCACAGATACGCAGTATTTT. Translating it yields CASSLLTQGTDTQYF.

This clonotype was recorded a few times. The CDR3 coding sequence is TGTGCCAGCAGCCTCGCCTTCAGACAGGCCCCAGATACGCAGTATTTT. This encodes CASSLAFRQAPDTQYF. This chain uses TRBV5-6 with TRBJ2-3; D might be TRBD1 (6 bases). The CDR3 totals 16 residues. Germline loops: CDR1 SGHDT, CDR2 YYEEEE. V lost 4 bases, J lost 4 bases, and 19 bases lay in between.

Ten or more counts support this clonotype. V gene TRBV28 combines with J gene TRBJ1-2, with D uncertain. Trimming pared 4 bases from V and 3 bases from J, leaving 6 bases between. Germline CDR1 reads MDHEN; CDR2 reads SYDVKM. The CDR3 has 12 residues. The DNA for the CDR3 is TGTGCCAGCAGTTCCGGGTACTATGGCTACACCTTC. As protein: CASSSGYYGYTF.

There are many counts of this clonotype. The V gene is TRBV7-7, the J gene TRBJ2-2; TRBD1 aligns across 8 bases. V lost 5 bases, J lost 1 base, and 3 bases stayed unmatched. The CDR3 is 15 residues long. Germline values: CDR1 SSHAT, CDR2 FNYEAQ (reference sequence). CDR3 bases: TGTGCCAGCAGCACCAGGGGGCGGAACACCGGGGAGCTGTTTTTT. Its translation: CASSTRGRNTGELFF. Full variable domain (remainder filled in from reference TRBV7-7 and TRBJ2-2): GAGVSQSPRYKVTKRGQDVTLRCDPISSHATLYWYQQALGQGPEFLTYFNYEAQPDKSGLPSDRFSAERPEGSISTLTIQRTEQRDSAMYRCASSTRGRNTGELFFGEGSRLTVL.

The chain couples TRBV2 to TRBJ2-3; D uncertain. This CDR3 comprises 12 residues. Germline CDR1 and CDR2: SNHLY and FYNNEI. Trimming removed 2 bases from V and 5 bases from J, with 5 bases in between. The CDR3 DNA reads TGTGCCAGCAGTGAATCTCGAGATACGCAGTATTTT. It is translated as CASSESRDTQYF. The full variable domain, its missing parts supplied by reference TRBV2 and TRBJ2-3, is EPEVTQTPSHQVTQMGQEVILRCVPISNHLYFYWYRQILGQKVEFLVSFYNNEISEKSEIFDDQFSVERPDGSNFTLKIRSTKLEDSAMYFCASSESRDTQYFGPGTRLTVL.

This clonotype came up many times. The chain carries TRBV12-3 or TRBV12-4 and TRBJ2-5, with D perhaps given as TRBD1 or TRBD2 (6 bases each). The CDR3 covers 15 residues. V was trimmed by 2 bases and J by 7 bases, leaving 17 bases between them. The CDR3 DNA reads TGTGCCAGCAGTTTAAGGGGCGGGACACCGAGGACCCAGTACTTC. It codes for CASSLRGGTPRTQYF.

This clonotype was recorded many times. The rearrangement joins TRBV19 to TRBJ2-2; 7 nucleotides agree with TRBD1. The CDR3 has 16 residues. The germline CDR1 and CDR2 sequences are LNHDA and SQIVND (reference sequence). The trim removed 6 bases at V and 2 bases at J, leaving 9 bases unmatched. The CDR3, as DNA: TGTGCCAGTAGCGGCCGGGACAGAGATAACACCGGGGAGCTGTTTTTT. Amino acid sequence: CASSGRDRDNTGELFF.

This clonotype was counted at least ten times. The V call is TRBV6-1, the J call TRBJ2-4; D gene uncertain. CDR3 length: 13 amino acids. V lost 2 bases and J 12 bases, leaving 14 bases between the germline ends. Per germline, CDR1 MNHNS and CDR2 SASEGT. CDR3 DNA sequence: TGTGCCAGCAGTGAAACGGGCCTCGTCGCTCAGTACTTC. This codes for CASSETGLVAQYF.

This clonotype was observed a few times. J is TRBJ1-5 and V is TRBV18, with TRBD1 identical over 11 bases. The V segment lost 4 bases and the J segment 6 bases; nucleotides outside the gene matches: 5. CDR1 is KGHSH and CDR2 is LQKENI in the germline V gene. This CDR3 spans 15 amino acids. For the CDR3, the DNA is TGTGCCAGCTCACAGGTTGGGACAGGGGGTCAGCCCCAGCATTTT. It yields the protein CASSQVGTGGQPQHF.

There are a few counts of this clonotype. The chain uses TRBV7-2 and TRBJ2-3, with 7 bases aligning to TRBD1. This CDR3 spans 17 amino acids. Germline V gene data show CDR1 as SGHTA and CDR2 as FQGNSA. With V trimmed by 4 bases and J by 2 bases, 12 bases remained unmatched. In nucleotides, the CDR3 is TGTGCCAGCAGCTCGAAGACAGGGCTATTTTTCACAGATACGCAGTATTTT. Amino acid sequence: CASSSKTGLFFTDTQYF.

The V call is TRBV11-2, the J call TRBJ1-1; D not certain. This CDR3 comprises 14 residues. CDR1 and CDR2 from the germline V gene are SGHAT and FQNNGV. The V and J ends lost 3 bases and 1 base respectively, with 9 bases between them. CDR3 amino acids: CASSFAGRNTEAFF. For the CDR3, the DNA is TGTGCCAGCAGCTTTGCCGGAAGGAACACTGAAGCTTTCTTT.

In its sample, this clonotype was seen many times. This chain connects TRBV4-1 to TRBJ2-3, with 10 bases lining up with TRBD2. V was pared by 0 bases and J by 6 bases, with 12 bases of the junction left unmatched. The CDR3 length is 18 residues. Germline lookup yields CDR1 MGHRA and CDR2 YSYEKL. The CDR3 is CASSQEPYKRGGPDTQYF. CDR3 bases: TGCGCCAGCAGCCAAGAACCATATAAGCGGGGGGGCCCCGATACGCAGTATTTT.

At least ten counts were recorded for this clonotype. The J gene is TRBJ2-1, the V gene TRBV20-1; TRBD2 might be the D (6 bases). Trimming removed 5 bases at V and 9 bases at J, with 20 bases between. Germline V gene lookup returns CDR1 DFQATT and CDR2 SNEGSKA (reference sequence). The CDR3 spans 14 residues. In DNA, the CDR3 is TGCAGTGCTGGTAGTGGGCGGGGCCTTGGTGAGCAGTTCTTC. Translating it yields CSAGSGRGLGEQFF.

This clonotype was seen more than once but under ten times. The chain employs TRBV10-3 and TRBJ1-2; the D is unclear. The CDR3 sequence is 16 residues long. V was pared by 5 bases and J by 0 bases, with 16 bases between. Germline CDR1 reads ENHRY; CDR2 reads SYGVKD. CDR3 amino acids: CAISQVNLEANYGYTF. CDR3 in DNA: TGTGCCATCAGTCAGGTTAACCTAGAGGCTAACTATGGCTACACCTTC.

The table lists this clonotype with a few counts. A much more abundant neighbour one base away suggests this may be a read error. The chain is built from TRBV29-1 and TRBJ1-2; tentative D call: TRBD1 (6 bases). The CDR3 length is 13 residues. Germline CDR1 SQVTM, CDR2 ANQGSEA. The CDR3 loop is CSVRDRRGYGDTF. The CDR3 DNA reads as TGCAGCGTCCGCGACAGGCGAGGCTATGGCGACACCTTC.